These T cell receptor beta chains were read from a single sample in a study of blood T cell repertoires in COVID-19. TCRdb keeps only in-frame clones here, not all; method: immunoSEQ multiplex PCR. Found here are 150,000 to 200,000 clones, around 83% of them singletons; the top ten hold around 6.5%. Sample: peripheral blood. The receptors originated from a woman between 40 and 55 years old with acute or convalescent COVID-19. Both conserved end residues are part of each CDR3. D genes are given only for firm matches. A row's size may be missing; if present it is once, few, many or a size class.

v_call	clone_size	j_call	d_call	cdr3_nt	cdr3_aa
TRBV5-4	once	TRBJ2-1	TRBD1	TGTGCCAGCAGCTTCGGCCGACAGGGGACGTCCTACAATGAGCAGTTCTTC	CASSFGRQGTSYNEQFF
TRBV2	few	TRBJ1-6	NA	TGTGCCAGCAGTGAGGGCAGGGGAAACCCACCCCTCCACTTT	CASSEGRGNPPLHF
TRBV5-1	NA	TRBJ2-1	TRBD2	TGCGCCAGCAGCGTGCCTAGCGGGGCCTACAATGAGCAGTTCTTC	CASSVPSGAYNEQFF
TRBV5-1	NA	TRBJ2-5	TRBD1	TGCGCCAGCAGGGGACAGGCAGGAGAGACCCAGTACTTC	CASRGQAGETQYF
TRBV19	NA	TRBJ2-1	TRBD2	TGTGCCAGTAGTAAGCTAGCGGGACTCCAGTACAATGAGCAGTTCTTC	CASSKLAGLQYNEQFF
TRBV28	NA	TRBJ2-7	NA	TGTGCCAGCGGGGACAACTCCTACGAGCAGTACTTC	CASGDNSYEQYF
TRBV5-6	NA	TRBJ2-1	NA	TGTGCCAGCAGACAGGGATTGGTGAATGAGCAGTTCTTC	CASRQGLVNEQFF
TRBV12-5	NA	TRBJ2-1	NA	TGTGCTAGTGGCCCGGGGGTAGTTGGTGAGCAGTTCTTC	CASGPGVVGEQFF
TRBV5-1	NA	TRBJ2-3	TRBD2	TGCGCCAGCAGCTCGCACCTAGCGGGGGGGCCCCAGATGGGCGATACGCAGTATTTT	CASSSHLAGGPQMGDTQYF
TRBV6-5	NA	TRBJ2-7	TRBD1	TGTGCCAGCAGTTACTCCCGGGACAGGGGCCACGAGCAGTACTTC	CASSYSRDRGHEQYF
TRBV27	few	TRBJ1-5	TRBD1	TGTGCCAGCTCCAGGGGGTCCCCTCAGCCCCAGCATTTT	CASSRGSPQPQHF
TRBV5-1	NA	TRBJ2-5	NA	TGCGCCAGCAGCCTCAACTTGGGCGGGGAGACCCAGTACTTC	CASSLNLGGETQYF
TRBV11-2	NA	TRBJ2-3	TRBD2	TGTGCCAGCAGCCCGTTAGTGGGGGGGGGTTTTCTCACAGATACGCAGTATTTT	CASSPLVGGGFLTDTQYF
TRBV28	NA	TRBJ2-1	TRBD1	TGTGCCAGCAGTCCCGACCCAGACAGGGGGTTCTTC	CASSPDPDRGFF
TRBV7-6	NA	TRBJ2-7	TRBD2	TGTGCCAGCAGCCTCCGGACTAGCGGAAACTACGAGCAGTACTTC	CASSLRTSGNYEQYF
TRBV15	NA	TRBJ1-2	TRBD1	TGTGCCACCAGCAGGGCCACAGGGGGTCCTTATGGCTACACCTTC	CATSRATGGPYGYTF
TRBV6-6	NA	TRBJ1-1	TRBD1	TGTGCCAGCAGTTACGACCGGGACAGCCTTAACACTGAAGCTTTCTTT	CASSYDRDSLNTEAFF
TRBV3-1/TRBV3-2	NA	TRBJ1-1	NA	TGTGCCAGCAGCCGACAGACAGTTAACACTGAAGCTTTCTTT	CASSRQTVNTEAFF
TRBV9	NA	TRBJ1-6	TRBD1	TGTGCCAGCAGCGCGGGACAGCAGAATTCACCCCTCCACTTT	CASSAGQQNSPLHF
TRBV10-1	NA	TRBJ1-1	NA	TGCGCCAGCAGTCCAAATCAAGGGTGGGAGGGGAACACTGAAGCTTTCTTT	CASSPNQGWEGNTEAFF
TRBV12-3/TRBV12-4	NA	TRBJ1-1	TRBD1	TGTGCCAGCAGCCAGGACAGGGGAGCTTTCTTT	CASSQDRGAFF
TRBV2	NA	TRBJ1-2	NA	TGTGCCAGCAGTGAAAGAGAACAGGGAGTATACGGCTACACCTTC	CASSEREQGVYGYTF
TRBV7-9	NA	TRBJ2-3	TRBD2	TGTGCCAGCAGCTTAGCGGCTAGCGGGGGACGTGGGCAGTATTTT	CASSLAASGGRGQYF
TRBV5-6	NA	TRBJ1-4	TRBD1	TGTGCCAGCAGCGGCCGGGACAGGCGAGGTGAAAAACTGTTTTTT	CASSGRDRRGEKLFF
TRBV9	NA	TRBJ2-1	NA	TGTGCCAGCAGTTCCTTTCGCTCCTACAATGAGCAGTTCTTC	CASSSFRSYNEQFF
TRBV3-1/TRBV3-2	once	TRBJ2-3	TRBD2	TGTGCCAGCAGCCAAGGGGTCGCGGGGGGAACCACAGATACGCAGTATTTT	CASSQGVAGGTTDTQYF
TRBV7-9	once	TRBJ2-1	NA	TGTGCCAGCACCCTTTTCTTGGGCTTAGACCCTGGCGATGAGCAGTTCTTC	CASTLFLGLDPGDEQFF
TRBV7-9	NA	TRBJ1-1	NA	TGTGCCAGCAGCCCCGTGGCTCCGAACACTGAAGCTTTCTTT	CASSPVAPNTEAFF
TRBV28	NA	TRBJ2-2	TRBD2	TGTGCCAGCAGGCCGGGGGGGCAGTGGAGGACCGGGGAGCTGTTTTTT	CASRPGGQWRTGELFF
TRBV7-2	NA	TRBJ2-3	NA	TGTGCCAGCAGCCCCAGAGGTACGGATACGCAGTATTTT	CASSPRGTDTQYF
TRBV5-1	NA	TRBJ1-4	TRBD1	TGCGCCAGCAGCTTATTGAGCGGGACAGGGAATGAAAAACTGTTTTTT	CASSLLSGTGNEKLFF
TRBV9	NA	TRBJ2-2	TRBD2	TGTGCCAGCAGCGTAGGGGCTAGCGGAGGGATCGGGGAGCTGTTTTTT	CASSVGASGGIGELFF
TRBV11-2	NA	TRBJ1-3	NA	TGTGCCAGCAGCCTCCCCGGAAACACCATATATTTT	CASSLPGNTIYF
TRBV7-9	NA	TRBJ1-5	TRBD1	TGTGCCAGCAGCTTAGGGGACAGGCGAAATCAGCCCCAGCATTTT	CASSLGDRRNQPQHF
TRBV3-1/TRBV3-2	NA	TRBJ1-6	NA	TGTGCCAGCAGCCAACGTGATTCACCCCTCCACTTT	CASSQRDSPLHF
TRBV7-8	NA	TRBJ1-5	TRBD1	TGTGCCAGCAGCGACAGGGGAATAGGCAATCAGCCCCAGCATTTT	CASSDRGIGNQPQHF
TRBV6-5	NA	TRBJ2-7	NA	TGTGCCAGCAGTATATCTCGGGACGAGCAGTACTTC	CASSISRDEQYF
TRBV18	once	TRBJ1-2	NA	TGTGCCAGCTCACAATCGACAGCCACCAACTATGGCTACACCTTC	CASSQSTATNYGYTF
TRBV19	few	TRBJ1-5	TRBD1	TGTGCCAGTAGTCTCTCCCGCAGGGGGGGCAATCAGCCCCAGCATTTT	CASSLSRRGGNQPQHF
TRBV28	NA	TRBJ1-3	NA	TGTGCCAGCAGTTTAGGCAGGGCGAACACCATATATTTT	CASSLGRANTIYF
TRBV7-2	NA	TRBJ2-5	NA	TGTGCCAGCAGCCTCCTAGTACAAGAGACCCAGTACTTC	CASSLLVQETQYF
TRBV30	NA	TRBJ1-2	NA	TGTGCCTGGGTATACGGGACATCTTATGGCTACACCTTC	CAWVYGTSYGYTF
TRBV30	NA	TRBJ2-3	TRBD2	TGTGCCTGGTCCGTCGGGGTAGCGGGGGGGTTAGATACGCAGTATTTT	CAWSVGVAGGLDTQYF
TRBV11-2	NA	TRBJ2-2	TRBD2	TGTGCCAGCAGCCCCCTAGCGGCGAACACCGGGGAGCTGTTTTTT	CASSPLAANTGELFF
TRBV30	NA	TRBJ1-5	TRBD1	TGTGCCTGGAGTGTAGCGATTGGGGGACAGCCGAAATATAGCAATCAGCCCCAGCATTTT	CAWSVAIGGQPKYSNQPQHF
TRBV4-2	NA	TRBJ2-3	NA	TGTGCCAGCAGCCAAGGGGTGAGGACAGATACGCAGTATTTT	CASSQGVRTDTQYF
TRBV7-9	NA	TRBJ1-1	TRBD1	TGTGCCAGCAGTCCAGACAGGGGAGTCACTGAAGCTTTCTTT	CASSPDRGVTEAFF
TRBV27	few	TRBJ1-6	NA	TGTGCCAGCAGTTTAACTACCGGTTTGTCACCCCTCCACTTT	CASSLTTGLSPLHF
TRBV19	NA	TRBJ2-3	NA	TGTGCCAGTAGTATTGGGAGTTCCCGCACAGATACGCAGTATTTT	CASSIGSSRTDTQYF
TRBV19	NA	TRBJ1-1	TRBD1	TGTGCCAGTATCAGGACAGGGGGCACTGAAGCTTTCTTT	CASIRTGGTEAFF
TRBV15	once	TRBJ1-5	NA	TGTGCCACCAGCAGAGATATAGTGAGTAATCAGCCCCAGCATTTT	CATSRDIVSNQPQHF
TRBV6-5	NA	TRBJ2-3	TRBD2	TGTGCCAGCAGTCTCCTGCGGGGGAAAGGAGATACGCAGTATTTT	CASSLLRGKGDTQYF
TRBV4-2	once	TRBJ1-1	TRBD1	TGTGCCAGCAGCCAGGGACAGGGGGGGGACACTGAAGCTTTCTTT	CASSQGQGGDTEAFF
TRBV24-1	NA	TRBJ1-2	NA	TGTGCCACCTCCCTCTCGGGGGGGGGCTACACCTTC	CATSLSGGGYTF
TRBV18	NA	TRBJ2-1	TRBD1	TGTGCCAGCTCCCCCGCCGGGACAGGGCTCTACAATGAGCAGTTCTTC	CASSPAGTGLYNEQFF
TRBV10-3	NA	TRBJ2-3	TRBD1	TGTGCCATCACCCCGGGACAGGGGGGCGCAGATACGCAGTATTTT	CAITPGQGGADTQYF
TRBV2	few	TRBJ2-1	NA	TGTGCCAGCAGGGGAAGGGGCAACTACAATGAGCAGTTCTTC	CASRGRGNYNEQFF
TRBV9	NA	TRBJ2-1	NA	TGTGCCAGCAGCGTCTCCCCCTCCTACAATGAGCAGTTCTTC	CASSVSPSYNEQFF
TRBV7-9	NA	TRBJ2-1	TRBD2	TGTGCCAGCAGCTTACGTGGGGCGGGAGTAGGAGGGAATGAGCAGTTCTTC	CASSLRGAGVGGNEQFF